Listed here are 23 T cell receptor beta chains from one sample, sequenced in a study of CD8 T cells in Susac syndrome. Random hexamers were used to reverse transcribe the RNA input (roughly 0.5 to 1 ug). One entry per CDR3 protein results from TCRdb running MiXCR on the immunoSEQ multiplex PCR reads. This table holds about 210,000 distinct CDR3 sequences, about 94% found once. Source material: CD4+ T cells from PBMCs. The receptors shown here come from a human donor with Susac syndrome.

The V call is TRBV30, the J call TRBJ2-6; D not certain. The CDR3 spans 16 residues. Germline V gene data show CDR1 as GTSNPN and CDR2 as SVGIG (reference sequence). Trimming took 1 base from V and 0 from J, leaving 10 bases between them. The CDR3 nucleotides read TGTGCCTGGAGTGAGAGTCAGTACTCTGGGGCCAACGTCCTGACTTTC. This translates into CAWSESQYSGANVLTF.

Here the CDR3 DNA reads TGCGCCAGCAGACTCGCAGGGGAGTCCACTGAAGCTTTCTTT. The encoded protein is CASRLAGESTEAFF. The chain joins TRBV5-1 to TRBJ1-1, with D perhaps matching TRBD1 (6 bases). The germline CDR1 and CDR2 sequences are SGHRS and YFSETQ. V lost 5 bases and J lost 4, with 15 bases in between. This CDR3 is 14 amino acids long.

The rearrangement joins TRBV7-2 to TRBJ1-1, with D possibly being TRBD1 (6 bases). V lost 2 bases to trimming and J lost 1 base, with 14 bases between them. This CDR3 has 16 amino acids. Germline CDR1 is SGHTA and CDR2 is FQGNSA. The CDR3 loop is CASSLHQGGGNTEAFF. The CDR3 coding sequence is TGTGCCAGCAGCTTACATCAGGGAGGGGGGAACACTGAAGCTTTCTTT.

The CDR3 bases are TGCGCCAGCAGCTTGGCACAGACTCAAGAGACCCAGTACTTC. This translates into CASSLAQTQETQYF. The chain uses TRBV5-1 and TRBJ2-5; D gene unclear. Trimming pared 0 bases from V and 2 bases from J, leaving 8 bases between. This CDR3 has 14 amino acids. Germline CDR1 and CDR2: SGHRS and YFSETQ.

This clonotype was recorded a few times. The chain combines TRBV20-1 with TRBJ1-2; 7 nucleotides align to TRBD1. Germline CDR1 reads DFQATT; CDR2 reads SNEGSKA (reference sequence). This CDR3 spans 13 amino acids. The J segment lost 2 bases and the V segment lost 6 bases, leaving 6 bases of the junction unmatched. The CDR3 nucleotides are TGCAGTGCAACAGACAGGGCAAACTATGGCTACACCTTC. Amino acid sequence: CSATDRANYGYTF.

The CDR3 DNA follows: TGTGCCAGCTCACTAACAGGGGGCAGCTATGGCTACACCTTC. Protein: CASSLTGGSYGYTF. This chain joins TRBV18 and TRBJ1-2; TRBD1 matches 9 bases. The CDR3 is made up of 14 amino acids. CDR1 KGHSH and CDR2 LQKENI come from the germline V gene. V dropped 4 bases and J dropped 4; count of bases not matched to a gene: 4.

This rearrangement joins TRBV20-1 to TRBJ2-7; tentatively, D is TRBD1 or TRBD2 (5 bases each). Trimming took 0 bases from V and 4 from J, leaving 13 bases between them. Germline CDR1 DFQATT, CDR2 SNEGSKA (reference sequence). CDR3 size: 14 residues. CDR3 sequence: CSARDPAGSYEQYF. In DNA form, the CDR3 reads TGCAGTGCTAGAGATCCGGCAGGGAGTTACGAGCAGTACTTC.

The chain carries TRBV9 and TRBJ2-7; D not resolved. Trimming pared 0 bases from V and 3 bases from J, leaving 10 bases between. Looked up from germline, CDR1 is SGDLS and CDR2 is YYNGEE. The CDR3 spans 14 residues. Here the CDR3 DNA reads TGTGCCAGCAGCGTAGATGCTTACCTCTACGAGCAGTACTTC. Translating gives CASSVDAYLYEQYF. The full variable domain, rest sourced from reference TRBV9 and TRBJ2-7, is DSGVTQTPKHLITATGQRVTLRCSPRSGDLSVYWYQQSLDQGLQFLIQYYNGEERAKGNILERFSAQQFPDLHSELNLSSLELGDSALYFCASSVDAYLYEQYFGPGTRLTVT.

The V call is TRBV5-4, the J call TRBJ2-2, with unresolved D. Trimming stripped 0 bases from V and 5 bases from J, with 14 bases between. CDR3 size: 16 residues. Germline CDR1 is SGHNT and CDR2 is YYREEE (reference sequence). CDR3 coding DNA: TGTGCCAGCAGCTTGGAACTTCTAGGGCTAACCGGGGAGCTGTTTTTT. Residues: CASSLELLGLTGELFF.

The chain has TRBV3-1 and TRBJ1-1; D call uncertain. The CDR3 extends over 12 amino acids. V gave up 0 bases and J gave up 9 bases, with 8 bases separating them. Germline loops: CDR1 LGHDT, CDR2 YNNKEL (reference sequence). Here the CDR3 DNA reads TGTGCCAGCAGCCAAGAGGGCAGGAAAGCTTTCTTT. Its translation is CASSQEGRKAFF.

The CDR3 DNA follows: TGTGCCAGCACCCGAGACCCACTGGCAGGGGGGTCCTACGAGCAGTACTTC. Its translation is CASTRDPLAGGSYEQYF. The chain recombines TRBV7-2 with TRBJ2-7; a possible D gene is TRBD1 (7 bases). The CDR3 has 17 amino acids. The germline V gene has CDR1 SGHTA and CDR2 FQGNSA. V lost 7 bases and J 1 base, leaving 23 bases between the germline ends. The full variable domain, rest sourced from reference TRBV7-2 and TRBJ2-7, is GAGVSQSPSNKVTEKGKDVELRCDPISGHTALYWYRQSLGQGLEFLIYFQGNSAPDKSGLPSDRFSAERTGGSVSTLTIQRTQQEDSAVYLCASTRDPLAGGSYEQYFGPGTRLTVT.

The chain is built from TRBV5-1 and TRBJ1-3; D is unresolved. The CDR3 runs to 14 residues. Germline loops: CDR1 SGHRS, CDR2 YFSETQ. V was clipped by 7 bases and J by 2 bases, with 13 bases between them. The CDR3 nucleotides read TGCGCCAGCGGACCAACAGATCCTGGAAACACCATATATTTT. Amino acids: CASGPTDPGNTIYF.

The V gene is TRBV4-3, the J gene TRBJ1-3, with D possibly being TRBD1 (5 bases). V gave up 1 base and J gave up 0 bases, with 10 bases separating them. This CDR3 spans 16 amino acids. Germline lookup yields CDR1 LGHNA and CDR2 YSLEER. As DNA, the CDR3 is TGCGCCAGCAGCCAAGTGACAGCCTCCTCTGGAAACACCATATATTTT. Protein product: CASSQVTASSGNTIYF.

V usage is TRBV9 and J usage is TRBJ1-2; D call uncertain. Trimming took 7 bases from V and 5 from J, leaving 18 bases between them. The CDR3 runs 14 residues. The germline V gene has CDR1 SGDLS and CDR2 YYNGEE. The CDR3: CASGDTDLAYGYTF. The DNA for the CDR3 is TGTGCCAGCGGTGACACGGACCTTGCGTATGGCTACACCTTC.

This chain joins TRBV24-1 and TRBJ2-7; D remains unclear. V shed 2 bases and J shed 3 bases, with 10 bases lying between them. CDR3 length: 14 residues. The germline V gene encodes CDR1 KGHDR and CDR2 SFDVKD. CDR3 DNA: TGTGCCACCAGTGATTCCCCGGACGGCTACGAGCAGTACTTC. This sequence encodes CATSDSPDGYEQYF.

The chain combines TRBV30 with TRBJ2-7; D is perhaps TRBD1 (6 bases). The V and J ends lost 3 bases and 3 bases respectively, with 18 bases between them. The CDR3 spans 15 residues. Germline lookup yields CDR1 GTSNPN and CDR2 SVGIG (reference sequence). The CDR3 nucleotides read TGTGCCTGGAGCGTCAGGACAGAGGCCTTCTACGAGCAGTACTTC. It translates to CAWSVRTEAFYEQYF.

This sequence joins TRBV20-1 and TRBJ1-2, with 7 bases aligning to TRBD1. The CDR3 extends over 15 amino acids. Germline loops: CDR1 DFQATT, CDR2 SNEGSKA (reference sequence). V lost 2 bases, J lost 2 bases, and 8 bases stayed unmatched. The CDR3: CSARPRATGNYGYTF. For the CDR3, the DNA is TGCAGTGCTAGACCCCGGGCGACAGGGAACTATGGCTACACCTTC.

The V gene is TRBV24-1, the J gene TRBJ2-3; the D gene is possibly TRBD1 (6 bases). The CDR3 loop spans 12 amino acids. V was cut by 0 bases and J by 9 bases, with 6 bases left in between. In germline, CDR1 is KGHDR, CDR2 SFDVKD. The CDR3 nucleotides read TGTGCCACCAGTGATTTGGACAGGACGCAGTATTTT. Translation: CATSDLDRTQYF.

The chain joins TRBV7-6 to TRBJ1-1; tentatively, D is TRBD1 (5 bases). CDR1 and CDR2 (germline): SGHVS, FNYEAQ. V was trimmed by 5 bases and J by 4 bases, leaving 17 bases between them. CDR3 length: 15 residues. CDR3 sequence: CASSPGGAAGTEAFF. The CDR3 DNA is TGTGCCAGCAGCCCAGGAGGGGCGGCGGGCACTGAAGCTTTCTTT.

The rearrangement links TRBV7-9 to TRBJ1-1; D is unclear. Trimming left V 5 bases short and J 2 bases short, with 12 bases between. The germline V gene encodes CDR1 SEHNR and CDR2 FQNEAQ (reference sequence). The CDR3 totals 14 residues. The CDR3 loop reads CASSLDTPNTEAFF. The CDR3 DNA reads as TGTGCCAGCAGCCTAGATACACCCAACACTGAAGCTTTCTTT.

The chain is built from TRBV6-1 and TRBJ2-5; D might be TRBD2 (6 bases). V was shortened by 2 bases and J by 2 bases, with 12 bases between the two germline ends. CDR3 length: 15 residues. In germline, CDR1 is MNHNS, CDR2 SASEGT. The CDR3 DNA follows: TGTGCCAGCAGTGAACCGGGCGGGACTCAAGAGACCCAGTACTTC. The encoded protein is CASSEPGGTQETQYF.

The V and J genes are TRBV29-1 and TRBJ2-2, with D unclear. CDR3 length: 13 amino acids. Trimming removed 7 bases from V and 4 bases from J, with 13 bases in between. CDR1 is SQVTM, CDR2 ANQGSEA, per germline. In DNA form, the CDR3 reads TGCAGCGCCCGACGCAGTACCACCGGGGAGCTGTTTTTT. Amino acid sequence: CSARRSTTGELFF.

The chain couples TRBV6-2 or TRBV6-3 to TRBJ1-5, with 9 bases lining up with TRBD1. CDR3 size: 15 residues. CDR1 MNHEY and CDR2 SVGEGT come from the germline V gene. The J segment lost 2 bases and the V segment lost 8 bases, leaving 7 bases of the junction unmatched. The CDR3 DNA follows: TGTGCCAGCCGGGACAGGGCGCGTCGCAATCAGCCCCAGCATTTT. It yields the protein CASRDRARRNQPQHF.